The rows below give T cell receptor beta chains drawn from one sample of a study of tumor and adjacent non-tumor tissue in lung cancer. A single record per CDR3 protein comes from TCRdb applying MiXCR to the multiplex PCR reads. The table has tens of thousands of distinct CDR3 sequences, 76% seen once. The sequenced material came from distant non-tumor lung tissue. These receptor sequences come from a man in his 70s with non-small cell lung cancer. Both conserved end residues are part of each CDR3. Each record gives: CDR3 DNA, CDR3 protein, clone size, V gene, D gene, J gene. The D gene is left open where the match is weak. Size tells how often a clone was seen (once, few, many) or the class of an expanded clone, and some rows leave it out.

DNA: TGTGCCAGCAGTTACAGCTCGCGGGATAGCTCCTACGAGCAGTACTTC
CDR3: CASSYSSRDSSYEQYF
size: many
V: TRBV6-2/TRBV6-3
D: .
J: TRBJ2-7

DNA: TGTGCCAGCAGCCTCGGGACAATCGATCAGCCCCAGCATTTT
CDR3: CASSLGTIDQPQHF
size: .
V: TRBV7-8
D: .
J: TRBJ1-5

DNA: TGTGCCAGCAGGAGCGGTGGGGGCGCAGATGCGCAGTATTTT
CDR3: CASRSGGGADAQYF
size: .
V: TRBV12-3/TRBV12-4
D: .
J: TRBJ2-3

DNA: TGCGCCTGCAGGCAAGTTAGTTCCGGGGATACGCAGTATTTT
CDR3: CACRQVSSGDTQYF
size: .
V: TRBV4-3
D: .
J: TRBJ2-3

DNA: TGTGCCAGCAGTGATCCACCCCGGGGAGGAAGCACCTTATATTTT
CDR3: CASSDPPRGGSTLYF
size: .
V: TRBV6-1
D: .
J: TRBJ1-3

DNA: TGCGCCAGCAGCCTCTTCGGGTTCACCTTCCACTTC
CDR3: CASSLFGFTFHF
size: .
V: TRBV4-1
D: .
J: TRBJ1-6

DNA: TGCGCCAGCAGTGAGTCCCTCGGGACGAATATGGAGACAGATACGCAGTATTTT
CDR3: CASSESLGTNMETDTQYF
size: many
V: TRBV10-1
D: .
J: TRBJ2-3

DNA: TGTGCCAGCAGTGCCGTCGACAGCCCTAGAAACACCATATATTTT
CDR3: CASSAVDSPRNTIYF
size: .
V: TRBV6-6
D: .
J: TRBJ1-3

DNA: TGTACCAGCGGCTTGAGGCGACTAGGGGGAGAGACCCAGTACTTC
CDR3: CTSGLRRLGGETQYF
size: once
V: TRBV5-6
D: .
J: TRBJ2-5

DNA: TGTGCCAGCAGCTTGTCGGGTTCGCAGTATTTT
CDR3: CASSLSGSQYF
size: .
V: TRBV7-9
D: .
J: TRBJ2-3